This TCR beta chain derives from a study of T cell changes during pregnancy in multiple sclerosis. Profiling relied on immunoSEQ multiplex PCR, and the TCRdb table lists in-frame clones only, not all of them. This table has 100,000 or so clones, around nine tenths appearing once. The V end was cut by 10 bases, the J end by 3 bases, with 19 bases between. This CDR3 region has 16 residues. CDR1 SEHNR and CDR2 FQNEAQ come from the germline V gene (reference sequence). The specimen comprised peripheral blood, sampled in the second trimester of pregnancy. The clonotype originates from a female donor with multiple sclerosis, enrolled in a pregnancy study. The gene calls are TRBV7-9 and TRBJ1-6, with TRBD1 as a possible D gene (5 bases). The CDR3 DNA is TGTGCCATCGAATTCTTACCGGGACTCTATAATTCACCCCTCCACTTT. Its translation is CAIEFLPGLYNSPLHF.